This T cell receptor (beta chain) stems from a study of regulatory T cells in long-lasting Graves disease. Study-level background: Graves' cases, newly diagnosed, had used antithyroid drugs under 3 months.

Sequencing libraries for TCR beta were prepared with iRepertoire HTBI primers and Arm-PCR of CDR3 regions. Original methodology: Gene usage covered some 60 TRBV and around 15 TRBJ segments. TCRdb re-called the multiplex PCR reads with MiXCR, one entry per CDR3 protein. In this record, the V and J calls reflect TCRdb's handling and not the investigators' own analysis. There are about 500,000 distinct CDR3 sequences in the sample; 9.5% to 15% occur only once, and approximately 9% lies in the top ten. In its sample, this clonotype was seen many times. Its cognate antigen is unknown. Per germline, CDR1 MDHEN and CDR2 SYDVKM. After removal of 4 bases from V and 1 base from J, the junction contained 6 bases not matched to a gene. The CDR3 extends over 15 amino acids. Broader study findings: Patients with persistent disease shared 2,741 public clonotypes, outpacing the roughly 950 shared by new patients. Patients with persistent disease showed a bias toward TRBV28, TRBJ1-2 and TRBJ2-5.

Noted time point: newly diagnosed GD, antithyroid drugs for less than 3 months. PBMC-extracted RNA yielded the TCR library. These records were also assigned to another study, of T cells in Graves' hyperthyroidism and ophthalmopathy.

This clonotype was obtained from a woman in her thirties with Graves disease. The gene calls are TRBV28 and TRBJ2-7, with 8 bases matching TRBD2. The sequencing used peripheral blood mononuclear cells (PBMCs), collected at new diagnosis, from a patient treated with antithyroid drugs. The CDR3 sequence is CASSSLERESYEQYF. Written as DNA, the CDR3 is TGTGCCAGCAGTTCCCTGGAGCGGGAGTCCTACGAGCAGTACTTC.